The rows below give T cell receptor beta chains drawn from one sample of a study of PD-1 blockade in classical Hodgkin lymphoma. TCRdb's table, derived via immunoSEQ multiplex PCR, lists solely in-frame clones and lacks some. The profile shows nearly 25,000 clones, 70% to 80% of them singletons. The specimen comprised peripheral blood mononuclear cells (PBMCs), sampled before the second cycle of nivolumab. The source of these receptors is a human donor with classical Hodgkin lymphoma. Both conserved end residues are part of each CDR3. A D gene is named only where the DNA matches it firmly. The size field is filled for only some rows; it gives once, few, many or a size class.

DNA,CDR3,V,size,D,J
TGCAGCGGCGGTGACGGGAGAGAGACCCAGTACTTC,CSGGDGRETQYF,TRBV29-1,-,-,TRBJ2-5
TGTGCCAGCAGCAAAGAGATGGGGACCCGCGATGGACAGGGCCAGTTCTTC,CASSKEMGTRDGQGQFF,TRBV21-1,-,-,TRBJ2-1
TGTGCCAGCAGCACCGCCGGGACCGTAGCCGGGACCCAGTACTTC,CASSTAGTVAGTQYF,TRBV7-2,-,-,TRBJ2-5
TGTGCCAGCAGCGTAGCGGGGTACACTGAAGCTTTCTTT,CASSVAGYTEAFF,TRBV9,-,-,TRBJ1-1
TGTGCCAGCAGTTATCGGGGGGGGAGGACTGAAGCTTTCTTT,CASSYRGGRTEAFF,TRBV6-5,-,-,TRBJ1-1
TGTGCCAGCAGGGGGGGATTGGGCACTGAAGCTTTCTTT,CASRGGLGTEAFF,TRBV2,-,-,TRBJ1-1
TGTGCCAGCAGCTTATCAGATACGCAGTATTTT,CASSLSDTQYF,TRBV7-2,-,-,TRBJ2-3
TGTGCCAGCAGTTGGACTAGCGCCGACTCCTACAATGAGCAGTTCTTC,CASSWTSADSYNEQFF,TRBV2,-,TRBD2,TRBJ2-1
TGCGCCAGCAGCCAAGGACTAGCGGGAGACGAGCAGTACTTC,CASSQGLAGDEQYF,TRBV4-3,-,TRBD2,TRBJ2-7
TGTGCCAGCAGCCGGACTCTGGCGGGCAATCAGCCCCAGCATTTT,CASSRTLAGNQPQHF,TRBV11-1,-,-,TRBJ1-5
TGTGCCAGCTCACCACTGCCAGACCAATACAATGAGCAGTTCTTC,CASSPLPDQYNEQFF,TRBV18,few,-,TRBJ2-1
TGCGCCAGCAGCCAAGGACAGATGAACACTGAAGCTTTCTTT,CASSQGQMNTEAFF,TRBV4-1,-,-,TRBJ1-1
TGTGCCACACAGGGGACTAGCGGGAGGGCTGAGCAGTTCTTC,CATQGTSGRAEQFF,TRBV6-6,-,TRBD2,TRBJ2-1
TGTGCCAGCAGTTCCCCCAGGACCTACGAGCAGTACTTC,CASSSPRTYEQYF,TRBV28,-,-,TRBJ2-7
TGCGCCAGCAGCCAAGACACCAGGGGAATCAATCAGCCCCAGCATTTT,CASSQDTRGINQPQHF,TRBV4-1,few,-,TRBJ1-5
TGTGCCAGCAGTCTACCTGGACTGAACAGAGGGCAGTACTTC,CASSLPGLNRGQYF,TRBV28,-,-,TRBJ2-7
TGTGCCACCTATCTAGACCGGGGGAAAAGGGAGACCCAGTACTTC,CATYLDRGKRETQYF,TRBV6-5,few,-,TRBJ2-5
TGTGCCAGCAGTTCAATAGGGGGGGTCCGGGACAGAGAATCCTACGAGCAGTACTTC,CASSSIGGVRDRESYEQYF,TRBV28,-,-,TRBJ2-7
TGCGCCAGCAGCTTGCTAGCGGGAGATGGGAATGAGCAGTTCTTC,CASSLLAGDGNEQFF,TRBV5-1,-,TRBD2,TRBJ2-1
TGTGCCAGCAGCTTAGGCCAGGCCAATGAGCAGTTCTTC,CASSLGQANEQFF,TRBV13,-,-,TRBJ2-1
TGCGCCAGCAGCCTAGGACTAGCGGCCACCGGGGAGCTGTTTTTT,CASSLGLAATGELFF,TRBV5-1,-,TRBD2,TRBJ2-2
TGTGCCAGTAGTCGCCTTTGGGTCTCCAGGGGGCCTACCTACAATGAGCAGTTCTTC,CASSRLWVSRGPTYNEQFF,TRBV19,-,TRBD1,TRBJ2-1
TGTGCCAGCAGCTTAAGAGACAGGGGGACAGATACGCAGTATTTT,CASSLRDRGTDTQYF,TRBV7-6,-,TRBD1,TRBJ2-3
TGTGCCAGCAGTGGTCCGCATGGAGGGGGCCTCGGAGCTTTCTTT,CASSGPHGGGLGAFF,TRBV2,medium-sized,TRBD1,TRBJ1-1
TGTGCCAGCAGCCCCAAGAGGGCTCTCGTGGCAGATACGCAGTATTTT,CASSPKRALVADTQYF,TRBV11-3,-,-,TRBJ2-3
TGTGCCAGCAGCTTGGATCCGGGCGACGCAGATACGCAGTATTTT,CASSLDPGDADTQYF,TRBV5-4,-,-,TRBJ2-3
TGTGCCAGCAGCTTGAGGCCGGACAGGGATATCTCTGGAAACACCATATATTTT,CASSLRPDRDISGNTIYF,TRBV5-6,-,TRBD1,TRBJ1-3
TGTGCCTGGAGTGTCCCGGGACTCGGCAGGGACGAGCAGTACTTC,CAWSVPGLGRDEQYF,TRBV30,few,-,TRBJ2-7
TGTGCCAGCAGCCGACTAGCGGGAGGGTCCAGTGAGCAGTTCTTC,CASSRLAGGSSEQFF,TRBV7-3,medium-sized,TRBD2,TRBJ2-1
TGTGCCAGCAGTTACAACGGGGGTGGAAACACCATATATTTT,CASSYNGGGNTIYF,TRBV6-5,-,-,TRBJ1-3
TGTGCCAGCAGTCCGGCCCTCGCAGGGGATCACACAGATACGCAGTATTTT,CASSPALAGDHTDTQYF,TRBV6-9,-,-,TRBJ2-3
TGTGCCAGCAGTTACTCGGGGGGACAAAATCAGCCCCAGCATTTT,CASSYSGGQNQPQHF,TRBV6-5,-,-,TRBJ1-5
TGTGCCAGCAGCTTAGGGAGAGGGAATCCCTACAATGAGCAGTTCTTC,CASSLGRGNPYNEQFF,TRBV11-1,few,-,TRBJ2-1
TGTGCCAGTAGTATCCAGGGGGCGCTTAACTATGGCTACACCTTC,CASSIQGALNYGYTF,TRBV19,-,TRBD1,TRBJ1-2
TGTGCCAGCAGCTTGACGGAAACTAGCAATCAGCCCCAGCATTTT,CASSLTETSNQPQHF,TRBV5-8,few,-,TRBJ1-5
TGTGCCAGCATGGACCGGAATGAGCAGTTCTTC,CASMDRNEQFF,TRBV2,-,-,TRBJ2-1
TGTGCCAGCGGGAGGAGCTCCTACAATGAGCAGTTCTTC,CASGRSSYNEQFF,TRBV19,-,TRBD2,TRBJ2-1
TGTGCCAGCAGCCCAAACTTAGTGGGAGGGTCGGAGCAGTACTTC,CASSPNLVGGSEQYF,TRBV9,-,TRBD2,TRBJ2-7
TGTGCCAGCAGTTCCATCGGACTTGGTTCTGGAAACACCATATATTTT,CASSSIGLGSGNTIYF,TRBV28,-,-,TRBJ1-3
TGTGCCAGGCCCGCGGGACTTTATGGCTACACCTTC,CARPAGLYGYTF,TRBV21-1,-,-,TRBJ1-2
TGTGCCAGTAGTATTAAGCCCTACGAGCAGTACTTC,CASSIKPYEQYF,TRBV19,-,-,TRBJ2-7
TGCGCCAGCAGCCAAGATACCGGAGGGTATCAGCCCCAGCATTTT,CASSQDTGGYQPQHF,TRBV4-3,-,-,TRBJ1-5
TGTGCCAGCAGTCCCAGGGTTGGCAGGGGCTCCTACGAGCAGTACTTC,CASSPRVGRGSYEQYF,TRBV28,-,-,TRBJ2-7
TGTGCCAGTAGCGTCCCGGGACAGCATAATCAGCCCCAGCATTTT,CASSVPGQHNQPQHF,TRBV19,few,TRBD1,TRBJ1-5
TGTGCCAGCAGTTTTTGGGGGGCGCGTTCTGGGGCCAACGTCCTGACTTTC,CASSFWGARSGANVLTF,TRBV27,-,-,TRBJ2-6
TGCGCCAGCGAAAGGAGTTTTGGGGAGACCCAGTACTTC,CASERSFGETQYF,TRBV5-1,-,-,TRBJ2-5